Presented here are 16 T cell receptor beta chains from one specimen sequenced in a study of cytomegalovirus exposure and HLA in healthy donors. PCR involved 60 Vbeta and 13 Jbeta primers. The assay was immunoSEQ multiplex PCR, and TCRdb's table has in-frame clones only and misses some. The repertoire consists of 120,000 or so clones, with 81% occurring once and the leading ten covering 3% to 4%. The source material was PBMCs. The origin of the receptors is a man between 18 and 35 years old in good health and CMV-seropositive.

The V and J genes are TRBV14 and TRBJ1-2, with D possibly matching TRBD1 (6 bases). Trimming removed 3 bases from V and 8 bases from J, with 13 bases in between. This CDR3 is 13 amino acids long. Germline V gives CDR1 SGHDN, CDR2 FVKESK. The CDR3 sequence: CASSHRQAGGYTF. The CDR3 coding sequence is TGTGCCAGCAGCCATAGACAGGCCGGAGGCTACACCTTC.

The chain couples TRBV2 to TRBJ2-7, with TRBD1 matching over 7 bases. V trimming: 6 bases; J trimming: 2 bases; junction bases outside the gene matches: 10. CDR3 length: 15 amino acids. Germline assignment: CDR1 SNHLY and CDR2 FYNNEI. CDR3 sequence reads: CASSVDRVSTYEQYF. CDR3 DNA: TGTGCCAGCAGCGTCGACAGGGTATCCACCTACGAGCAGTACTTC.

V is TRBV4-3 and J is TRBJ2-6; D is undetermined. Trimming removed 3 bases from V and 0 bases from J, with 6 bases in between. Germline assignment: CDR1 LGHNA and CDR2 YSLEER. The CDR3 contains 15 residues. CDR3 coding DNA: TGCGCCAGCAGCCAGACTCCCTCTGGGGCCAACGTCCTGACTTTC. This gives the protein CASSQTPSGANVLTF.

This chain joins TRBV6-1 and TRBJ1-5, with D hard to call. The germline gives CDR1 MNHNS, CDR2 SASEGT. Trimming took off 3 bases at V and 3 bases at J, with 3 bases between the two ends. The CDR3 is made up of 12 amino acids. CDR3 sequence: CASSDNNQPQHF. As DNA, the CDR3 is TGTGCCAGCAGTGACAACAATCAGCCCCAGCATTTT.

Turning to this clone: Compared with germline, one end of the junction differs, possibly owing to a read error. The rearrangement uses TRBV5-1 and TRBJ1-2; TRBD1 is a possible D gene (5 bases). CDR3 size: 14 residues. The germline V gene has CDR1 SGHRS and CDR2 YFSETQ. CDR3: CASSLAGLSYGYAF. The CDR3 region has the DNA TGCGCCAGCAGCTTGGCGGGACTCAGCTATGGCTACGCCTTC.

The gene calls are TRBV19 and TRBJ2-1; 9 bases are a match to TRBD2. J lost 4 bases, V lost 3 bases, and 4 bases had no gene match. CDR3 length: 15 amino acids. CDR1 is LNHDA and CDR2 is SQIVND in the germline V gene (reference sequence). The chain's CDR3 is CASSMGLALYNEQFF. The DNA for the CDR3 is TGTGCCAGTAGTATGGGACTAGCATTGTACAATGAGCAGTTCTTC.

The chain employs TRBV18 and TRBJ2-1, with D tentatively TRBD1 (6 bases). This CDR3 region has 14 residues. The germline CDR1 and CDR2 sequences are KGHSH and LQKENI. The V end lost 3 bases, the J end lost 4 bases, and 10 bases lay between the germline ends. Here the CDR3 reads CASSPGAEYNEQFF. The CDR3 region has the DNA TGTGCCAGCTCACCGGGGGCGGAATACAATGAGCAGTTCTTC.

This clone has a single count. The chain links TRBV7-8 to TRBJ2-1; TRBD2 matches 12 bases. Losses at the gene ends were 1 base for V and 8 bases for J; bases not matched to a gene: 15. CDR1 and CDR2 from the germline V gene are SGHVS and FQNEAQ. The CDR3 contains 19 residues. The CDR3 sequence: CASSLVIQLAGGITHEQFF. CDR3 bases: TGTGCCAGCAGCTTAGTGATTCAACTAGCGGGGGGAATCACCCATGAGCAGTTCTTC.

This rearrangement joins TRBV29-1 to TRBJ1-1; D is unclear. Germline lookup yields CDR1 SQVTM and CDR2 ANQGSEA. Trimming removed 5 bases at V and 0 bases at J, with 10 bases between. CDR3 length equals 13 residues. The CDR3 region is CSVMTTMNTEAFF. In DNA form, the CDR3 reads TGCAGCGTTATGACAACCATGAACACTGAAGCTTTCTTT. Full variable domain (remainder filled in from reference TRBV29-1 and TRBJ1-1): SAVISQKPSRDICQRGTSLTIQCQVDSQVTMMFWYRQQPGQSLTLIATANQGSEATYESGFVIDKFPISRPNLTFSTLTVSNMSPEDSSIYLCSVMTTMNTEAFFGQGTRLTVV.

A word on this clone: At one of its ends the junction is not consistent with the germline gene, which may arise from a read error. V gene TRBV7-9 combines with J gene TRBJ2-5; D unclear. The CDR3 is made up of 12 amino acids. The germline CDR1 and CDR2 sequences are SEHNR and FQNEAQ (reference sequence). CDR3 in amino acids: CSSSPLLETQYF. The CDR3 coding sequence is TGTTCCAGCAGCCCCCTCCTGGAGACCCAGTACTTC.

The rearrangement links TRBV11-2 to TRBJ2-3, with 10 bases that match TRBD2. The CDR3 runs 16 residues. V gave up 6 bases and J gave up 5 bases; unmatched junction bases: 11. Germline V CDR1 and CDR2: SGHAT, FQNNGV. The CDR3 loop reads CASRRGSGGAGDTQYF. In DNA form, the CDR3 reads TGTGCCAGCAGACGAGGCAGCGGGGGGGCCGGAGATACGCAGTATTTT.

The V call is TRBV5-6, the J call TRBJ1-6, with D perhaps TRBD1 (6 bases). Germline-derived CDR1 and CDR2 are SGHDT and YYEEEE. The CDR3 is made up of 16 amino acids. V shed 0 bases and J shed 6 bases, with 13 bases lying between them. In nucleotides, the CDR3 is TGTGCCAGCAGCTTGGTTGGCAGGGGCATTAATTCACCCCTCCACTTT. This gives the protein CASSLVGRGINSPLHF.

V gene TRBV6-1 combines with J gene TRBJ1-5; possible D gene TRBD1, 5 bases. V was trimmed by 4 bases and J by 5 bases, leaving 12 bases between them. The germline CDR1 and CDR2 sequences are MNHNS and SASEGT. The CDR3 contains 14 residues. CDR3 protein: CASSATGSDQPQHF. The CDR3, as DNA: TGTGCCAGCAGTGCCACAGGTTCCGATCAGCCCCAGCATTTT.

Written as DNA, the CDR3 is TGCGCCAGCAGAGAACGTACGATAGCGGGACATGACTATACTCCCTACAATGAGCAGTTCTTC. It translates to CASRERTIAGHDYTPYNEQFF. The chain carries TRBV10-1 and TRBJ2-1; 8 bases match TRBD2. Germline V gene sequence: CDR1 WNHNN, CDR2 SYGVQD (reference sequence). After removal of 6 bases from V and 2 bases from J, the junction contained 24 bases not matched to a gene. The CDR3 sequence is 21 residues long.

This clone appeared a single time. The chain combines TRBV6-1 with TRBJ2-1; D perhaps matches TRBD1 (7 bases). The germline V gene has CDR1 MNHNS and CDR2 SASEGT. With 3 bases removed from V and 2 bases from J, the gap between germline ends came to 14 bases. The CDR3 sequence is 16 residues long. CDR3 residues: CASSEEEGAAYNEQFF. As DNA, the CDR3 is TGTGCCAGCAGTGAGGAGGAGGGGGCGGCCTACAATGAGCAGTTCTTC.

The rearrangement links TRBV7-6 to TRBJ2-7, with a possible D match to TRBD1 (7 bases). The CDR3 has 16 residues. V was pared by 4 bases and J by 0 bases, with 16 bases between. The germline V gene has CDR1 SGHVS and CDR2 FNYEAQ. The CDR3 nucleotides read TGTGCCAGCAGCTCAGAGGGGGCGGGGACCTCCTACGAGCAGTACTTC. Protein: CASSSEGAGTSYEQYF.